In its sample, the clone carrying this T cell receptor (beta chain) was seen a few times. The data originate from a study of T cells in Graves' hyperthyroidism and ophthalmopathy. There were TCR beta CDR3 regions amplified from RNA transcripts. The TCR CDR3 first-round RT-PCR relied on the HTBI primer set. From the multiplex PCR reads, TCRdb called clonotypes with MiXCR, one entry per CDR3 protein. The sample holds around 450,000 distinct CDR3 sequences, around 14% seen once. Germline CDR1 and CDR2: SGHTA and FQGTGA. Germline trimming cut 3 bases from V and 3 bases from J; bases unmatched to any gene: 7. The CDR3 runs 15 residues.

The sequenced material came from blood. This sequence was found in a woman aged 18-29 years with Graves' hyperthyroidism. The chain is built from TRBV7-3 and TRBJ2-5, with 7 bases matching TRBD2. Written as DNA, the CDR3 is TGTGCCAGCAGCTTGGGGGGACTACCTGAAGAGACCCAGTACTTC. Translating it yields CASSLGGLPEETQYF.